In this sample, the clone carrying this T cell receptor (beta chain) turned up a few times. The sample originates from a study of CD8+CD57+ T cells in acquired aplastic anemia. V lost 4 bases and J lost 4, with 8 bases in between. Germline CDR1 is SQVTM and CDR2 is ANQGSEA. The CDR3 sequence is 12 residues long. Genomic DNA templated the TCR beta VDJ and CDR3 profiling. TCRdb independently ran MiXCR on the reads; one entry per CDR3 protein. This sample has around 200,000 distinct CDR3 sequences, with about 59% found just once. Sequencing was done on a sample of sorted CD4+, CD8+, or CD8+CD57+ T cells (not recorded which) from PBMCs. The gene calls are TRBV29-1 and TRBJ1-3; the D is unclear. This TCR was sampled from a human donor in good health. The CDR3 nucleotides are TGCAGCGTTGTAGTGCCCGGAAACACCATATATTTT. As protein: CSVVVPGNTIYF.